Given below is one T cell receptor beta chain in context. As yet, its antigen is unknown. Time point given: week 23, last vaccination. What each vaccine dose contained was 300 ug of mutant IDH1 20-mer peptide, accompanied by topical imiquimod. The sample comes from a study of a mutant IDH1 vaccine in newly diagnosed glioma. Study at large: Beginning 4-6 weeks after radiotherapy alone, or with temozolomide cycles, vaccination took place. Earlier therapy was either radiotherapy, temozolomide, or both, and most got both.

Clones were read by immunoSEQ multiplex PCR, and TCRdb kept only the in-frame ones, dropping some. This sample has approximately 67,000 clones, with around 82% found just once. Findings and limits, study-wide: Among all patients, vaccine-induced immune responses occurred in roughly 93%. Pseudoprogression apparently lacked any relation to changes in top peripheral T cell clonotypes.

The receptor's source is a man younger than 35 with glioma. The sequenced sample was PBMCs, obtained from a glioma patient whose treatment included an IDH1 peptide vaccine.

The CDR3 region has the DNA TGTGCCAGCAGTTCTCAGGGTAACACTGAAGCTTTCTTT. It yields the protein CASSSQGNTEAFF. The chain is built from TRBV6-6 and TRBJ1-1, with a weak D call TRBD1 (5 bases). This CDR3 comprises 13 residues. Germline V gives CDR1 MNHNY, CDR2 SVGAGI (reference sequence). V was pared by 4 bases and J by 2 bases, with 8 bases between.